Each of the 22 T cell receptor beta chains below was sequenced from the same sample in a study of blood T cells in healthy people across ages. Through a sample-barcoded 5' primer and a J-beta primer mix, a second PCR was run for roughly 6 to 12 cycles. Each CDR3 protein is one row after TCRdb ran MiXCR on the 5' RACE reads. The data show around 780,000 distinct CDR3 sequences, about 26% seen once. The sample was also reused in another study, on T cells of mothers and their children.

The sample comprised blood. Receptors originate from a boy aged 5-17 years in good health.

This clonotype turned up a few times. The chain carries TRBV29-1 and TRBJ2-5, with D perhaps given as TRBD1 or TRBD2 (5 bases each). Germline CDR1 SQVTM, CDR2 ANQGSEA. V gave up 4 bases and J gave up 1 base, with 10 bases separating them. CDR3 size: 13 residues. In nucleotides, the CDR3 is TGCAGCGTTGTAGGGGACCTCCAAGAGACCCAGTACTTC. Amino acids: CSVVGDLQETQYF.

The chain links TRBV11-2 to TRBJ2-6; the match to TRBD1 covers 7 bases. The germline V gene has CDR1 SGHAT and CDR2 FQNNGV. V trimming: 1 base; J trimming: 0 bases; junction bases outside the gene matches: 6. The CDR3 length is 18 residues. The CDR3 DNA follows: TGTGCCAGCAGCTTAGGCAGGACAGGTTCCTCTGGGGCCAACGTCCTGACTTTC. This sequence encodes CASSLGRTGSSGANVLTF.

The chain has TRBV6-5 and TRBJ1-2, with 8 bases that match TRBD1. V lost 2 bases to trimming and J lost 8 bases; unmatched junction nucleotides: 4. Germline loops: CDR1 MNHEY, CDR2 SVGAGI. The CDR3 loop spans 13 amino acids. The CDR3 region has the DNA TGTGCCAGCAGTTACCAGGGGGCTGTGGGCTACACCTTC. This codes for CASSYQGAVGYTF.

With regard to this clonotype: This may come from a read error, since a much larger clone is one base off. V is TRBV4-1 and J is TRBJ1-1; possibly TRBD1 for D (6 bases). Germline-derived CDR1 and CDR2 are MGHRA and YSYEKL. The CDR3 runs to 14 residues. V gave up 4 bases and J gave up 4 bases, with 13 bases separating them. The CDR3 DNA reads as TGCGCCAGCAGCCCCGGGGGGGCGAGCACTGAAGCTTTCTTT. Its protein product is CASSPGGASTEAFF.

DNA for the CDR3: TGTGCCAGCAGCCTTGCACCTATGCCACGGCCGGGCACCTACGAGCAGTACTTC. This codes for CASSLAPMPRPGTYEQYF. The chain recombines TRBV9 with TRBJ2-7; D is unclear. The V gene's germline CDR1 is SGDLS and CDR2 YYNGEE. Between the trimmed V and J ends, which lost 4 bases and 2 bases, there was a span of 25 bases. There are 18 residues in the CDR3.

The chain uses TRBV12-5 and TRBJ1-2; D uncertain. V lost 5 bases and J 6 bases, leaving 10 bases between the germline ends. Germline V gene data show CDR1 as LGHNT and CDR2 as FRNRAP. The CDR3 totals 12 residues. CDR3 nucleotide sequence: TGTGCTAGTGGTGACGCCCCACATGGCTACACCTTC. Its translation is CASGDAPHGYTF.

As concerns this clonotype: At one boundary the junction diverges from the germline segment, which might be a read error. The rearrangement links TRBV29-1 to TRBJ2-5, with D perhaps matching TRBD1 or TRBD2 (6 bases each). The germline gives CDR1 SQVTM, CDR2 ANQGSEA. The CDR3 has 12 amino acids. CDR3 sequence: CGVAGGRETQYF. CDR3 DNA sequence: TGCGGCGTTGCCGGGGGCCGAGAGACCCAGTACTTC.

This chain joins TRBV29-1 and TRBJ2-5, with D unresolved. Trimming stripped 4 bases from V and 5 bases from J, with 14 bases between. CDR3 length: 13 residues. Germline V lookup: CDR1 SQVTM, CDR2 ANQGSEA. The CDR3 loop is CSVVVGVDETQYF. The CDR3 bases are TGCAGCGTTGTGGTTGGGGTGGACGAGACCCAGTACTTC. Supplemented by reference TRBV29-1 and TRBJ2-5, the full variable domain reads SAVISQKPSRDICQRGTSLTIQCQVDSQVTMMFWYRQQPGQSLTLIATANQGSEATYESGFVIDKFPISRPNLTFSTLTVSNMSPEDSSIYLCSVVVGVDETQYFGPGTRLLVL.

The table lists this clonotype with a few counts. In nucleotides, the CDR3 is TGCGCCAGCAGCTTGTCTCCCCGGGGGGGCCGCAATGAGCAGTTCTTC. As protein: CASSLSPRGGRNEQFF. V usage is TRBV5-1 and J usage is TRBJ2-1; 8 bases fit TRBD2. Germline lookup yields CDR1 SGHRS and CDR2 YFSETQ. V shed 1 base and J 6 bases; nucleotides not matched to a gene: 9. This CDR3 contains 16 residues.

This rearrangement joins TRBV29-1 to TRBJ2-5; a weak D match, TRBD1 (6 bases). The J call is doubtful: the DNA matches TRBJ2-1 better. The CDR3 covers 14 residues. Looked up from germline, CDR1 is SQVTM and CDR2 is ANQGSEA. The CDR3 region has the DNA TGCAGCGTTCTTACAGGGTGGGACCCCAATGAGCAGTTCTTC. Translated, it gives CSVLTGWDPNEQFF.

The chain has TRBV12-3 or TRBV12-4 and TRBJ2-5; TRBD1 might be the D (6 bases). Deletions cut 3 bases from V and 6 bases from J, with 17 bases between. CDR3 size: 15 residues. The CDR3 region has the DNA TGTGCCAGCAGTTTTAAGGCAGGGGTCGGGAAGACCCAGTACTTC. As protein: CASSFKAGVGKTQYF.

The chain is built from TRBV14 and TRBJ2-5; the D gene could be TRBD1 or TRBD2 (6 bases each). TRBJ2-1 explains the end of the DNA better; the J call may be wrong. The germline CDR1 and CDR2 sequences are SGHDN and FVKESK. The length of the CDR3 is 13 residues. Written as DNA, the CDR3 is TGTGCCAGCAGCCAACTCCCCGGGGGCGAGCAGTTCTTC. It is translated as CASSQLPGGEQFF.

Notes on this clonotype: Being one base from a much bigger clone, this may be a read error. The chain is built from TRBV3-1 and TRBJ2-7; D is possibly TRBD1 or TRBD2 (5 bases each). The CDR3 has 12 residues. V was cut by 7 bases and J by 6 bases, with 13 bases left in between. CDR1 and CDR2 (germline): LGHDT, YNNKEL (reference sequence). In DNA form, the CDR3 reads TGTGCCAGCACGCCCTCGGGGCGCGAGCAGTACTTC. It encodes CASTPSGREQYF.

The chain is built from TRBV20-1 and TRBJ1-2; TRBD1 might be the D (6 bases). The CDR3 totals 12 residues. Germline V CDR1 and CDR2: DFQATT, SNEGSKA (reference sequence). Trimming shortened V by 8 bases and J by 1 base, and 11 bases separated the two germline ends. The CDR3 coding sequence is TGCAGTACCGGGACAAATAACTATGGCTACACCTTC. Its translation is CSTGTNNYGYTF.

The chain employs TRBV14 and TRBJ1-1, with 7 nucleotides matching TRBD1. This CDR3 spans 13 amino acids. Germline V lookup: CDR1 SGHDN, CDR2 FVKESK. The V gene end was trimmed by 1 base and the J gene end by 12 bases; junction bases not matched to a gene: 8. The CDR3 nucleotides read TGTGCCAGCAGCCAAGTAGGCAACAGGGGACCTTTCTTT. Its translation: CASSQVGNRGPFF.

The V and J genes are TRBV5-5 and TRBJ2-1; D remains unclear. V shed 0 bases and J shed 1 base, with 11 bases lying between them. The CDR3 contains 16 residues. In germline, CDR1 is SGHKS, CDR2 YYEKEE (reference sequence). The CDR3 is CASSLESFMSYNEQFF. The CDR3, as DNA: TGTGCCAGCAGCTTGGAAAGCTTCATGTCCTACAATGAGCAGTTCTTC.

The V call is TRBV5-1, the J call TRBJ2-2, with D maybe TRBD2 (6 bases). The ends were cut back, 0 bases at V and 7 bases at J, with 13 bases in the middle. Germline-derived CDR1 and CDR2 are SGHRS and YFSETQ. This CDR3 comprises 15 residues. CDR3 residues: CASSLDGGAIGELFF. CDR3 bases: TGCGCCAGCAGCTTGGACGGAGGGGCAATCGGGGAGCTGTTTTTT.

Turning to this clonotype: One end of the junction is discordant with germline, which a read error may explain. J is TRBJ2-5 and V is TRBV12-3 or TRBV12-4; TRBD2 aligns across 8 bases. This CDR3 is built from 15 residues. In nucleotides, the CDR3 is TGTGCCGGCAGCGGGGGTGGCAGGCGGGAAGAGACCCAGTACTTC. This encodes CAGSGGGRREETQYF.

The V call is TRBV7-3, the J call TRBJ2-1; D perhaps matches TRBD1 (6 bases). The V gene's germline CDR1 is SGHTA and CDR2 FQGTGA. V dropped 4 bases and J dropped 3 bases, with 13 bases sitting between them. The CDR3 length is 15 residues. DNA for the CDR3: TGTGCCAGCAGCTCCTCAGGGGATGGCTACAATGAGCAGTTCTTC. Its protein is CASSSSGDGYNEQFF.

The V gene is TRBV7-9, the J gene TRBJ2-3, with 10 bases matching TRBD1. J lost 6 bases, V lost 5 bases, and 11 bases had no gene match. Germline loops: CDR1 SEHNR, CDR2 FQNEAQ (reference sequence). CDR3 length equals 16 residues. In nucleotides, the CDR3 is TGTGCCAGCAGCCAGCCGGGACAGGGGATGTTCGATACGCAGTATTTT. It specifies CASSQPGQGMFDTQYF.

J is TRBJ2-1 and V is TRBV5-5, with 8 positions matching TRBD1. Trimming took 4 bases from V and 4 from J; bases not matched to a gene: 7. Germline CDR1 reads SGHKS; CDR2 reads YYEKEE (reference sequence). This CDR3 spans 15 amino acids. In DNA, the CDR3 is TGTGCCAGCAGCGTCACAGGGGGGCTTTACAATGAGCAGTTCTTC. Its translation is CASSVTGGLYNEQFF.

This clonotype has just a few counts. The chain joins TRBV10-2 to TRBJ2-5; tentatively, D is TRBD2 (5 bases). The tail of the sequence fits TRBJ2-1 better, so the J call may be wrong. The CDR3 totals 12 residues. Per germline, CDR1 WSHSY and CDR2 SAAADI. CDR3 DNA sequence: TGCGCCAGCAGTGACTGGCGGGATGAGCAGTTCTTC. Residues: CASSDWRDEQFF.